This T cell receptor beta chain was retrieved from a study of cytomegalovirus exposure and HLA in healthy donors. Study context: The same platform was used for the 110 or so validation repertoires as for the 666 first-cohort repertoires, as reported in a later analysis.

Trimming shortened V by 0 bases and J by 3 bases, and 16 bases separated the two germline ends. The CDR3 is 17 amino acids. CDR1 and CDR2 from the germline V gene are SGHRS and YFSETQ. The data were produced by immunoSEQ multiplex PCR, yet TCRdb's version contains in-frame clones alone and is incomplete. The data show about 140,000 clones, 70% to 85% seen once. The sample taken for sequencing was PBMCs. This receptor was taken from a man aged 25-45 years in good health and CMV-seropositive. The rearrangement links TRBV5-1 to TRBJ2-1, with D possibly being TRBD2 (7 bases). The CDR3, as DNA: TGCGCCAGCAGCTTGGTGGACCGGGGGGCCGGCTACAATGAGCAGTTCTTC. Protein product: CASSLVDRGAGYNEQFF.